This is a list of T cell receptor beta chains from one sample in a study of identical twins. TCRdb called the 5' RACE reads again in MiXCR, with one record for every CDR3 protein. The repertoire includes 250,000 or so distinct CDR3 sequences, around 6.6% of them detected once, and under 4% sits in the top ten. This sample was also put to use in a study of yellow fever vaccine responses in identical twins.

Input material: memory (CD45RO+) T cells sorted from blood. These TCRs come from a young woman in good health. CDR3s include the opening cysteine and the closing phenylalanine or tryptophan. The order of the fields is D gene, CDR3 length, J gene, clone size, V gene, CDR3 protein, CDR3 DNA. A D gene is named only where the DNA matches it firmly. Size values are once, few and many counts, or a class for expanded clones, and some rows have none.

>-|14|TRBJ2-1|-|TRBV11-2
CASSLPGSHNEQFF
TGTGCCAGCAGCTTACCCGGGTCTCACAATGAGCAGTTCTTC
>-|15|TRBJ1-2|many|TRBV7-2
CASSPRGDGYYGYTF
TGTGCCAGCAGCCCACGGGGGGACGGGTACTATGGCTACACCTTC
>-|13|TRBJ2-1|-|TRBV9
CASSTTTYNEQFF
TGTGCCAGTTCAACCACAACGTACAATGAGCAGTTCTTC
>-|12|TRBJ1-2|few|TRBV29-1
CSVREGVWGYTF
TGCAGCGTCAGAGAAGGGGTTTGGGGCTACACCTTC
>-|15|TRBJ2-2|few|TRBV3-1
CASSQDWTGGGELFF
TGTGCCAGCAGCCAAGATTGGACGGGTGGTGGGGAGCTGTTTTTT
>TRBD1|16|TRBJ2-7|-|TRBV6-2/TRBV6-3
CASRVDRGPLLLEQYF
TGTGCCAGCAGGGTGGACAGGGGACCCCTTCTTCTTGAGCAGTACTTC
>-|15|TRBJ2-7|many|TRBV10-3
CAISEGDPIYYEQYF
TGTGCCATCAGTGAGGGGGATCCCATCTACTACGAGCAGTACTTC
>-|14|TRBJ1-1|many|TRBV20-1
CSARGPPMNTEAFF
TGCAGTGCTAGAGGCCCACCCATGAACACTGAAGCTTTCTTT
>-|16|TRBJ2-3|-|TRBV2
CASSDDAGSSTDTQYF
TGTGCCAGCAGTGACGACGCCGGATCTAGCACAGATACGCAGTATTTT
>TRBD2|17|TRBJ2-1|few|TRBV2
CASSEDGLAGGGNEQFF
TGTGCCAGCAGTGAAGACGGACTAGCGGGGGGGGGTAATGAGCAGTTCTTC
>TRBD1|14|TRBJ2-5|many|TRBV12-3/TRBV12-4
CASSSTGGGETQYF
TGTGCCAGCAGTTCAACAGGGGGTGGAGAGACCCAGTACTTC
>-|14|TRBJ2-1|few|TRBV29-1
CSIRKGTAANEQFF
TGCAGCATACGGAAGGGGACTGCTGCGAATGAGCAGTTCTTC
>-|14|TRBJ2-1|many|TRBV13
CASLTPARGNEQFF
TGTGCCAGCCTTACCCCCGCTCGGGGCAATGAGCAGTTCTTC
>TRBD2|15|TRBJ2-2|few|TRBV15
CATRTGLAPTGELFF
TGTGCCACCCGAACGGGACTAGCACCCACCGGGGAGCTGTTTTTT
>-|16|TRBJ2-1|few|TRBV3-1
CASSQDTGSSYNEQFF
TGTGCCAGCAGCCAAGATACAGGAAGCTCCTACAATGAGCAGTTCTTC
>TRBD2|15|TRBJ2-5|few|TRBV20-1
CSARKLAGNQETQYF
TGCAGTGCTAGAAAACTAGCGGGAAACCAAGAGACCCAGTACTTC
>TRBD1|18|TRBJ2-2|many|TRBV7-3
CASSTRAVTGGNTGELFF
TGTGCCAGCAGCACCCGGGCCGTGACAGGGGGGAACACCGGGGAGCTGTTTTTT
>-|12|TRBJ2-1|many|TRBV27
CASSLIGNEQFF
TGTGCCAGCAGTTTAATCGGCAATGAGCAGTTCTTC
>-|14|TRBJ1-1|many|TRBV5-1
CASSLGPMNTEAFF
TGCGCCAGCAGCTTGGGTCCCATGAACACTGAAGCTTTCTTT
>-|13|TRBJ2-1|many|TRBV20-1
CSVPSVPFGEQFF
TGCAGTGTCCCTAGCGTCCCATTTGGTGAGCAGTTCTTC
>TRBD2|15|TRBJ2-1|many|TRBV6-1
CASSRTSGGADEQFF
TGTGCCAGCAGTAGGACTAGCGGGGGGGCCGATGAGCAGTTCTTC
>-|12|TRBJ1-1|few|TRBV20-1
CSARWQNTEAFF
TGCAGTGCTAGGTGGCAGAACACTGAAGCTTTCTTT
>TRBD1|14|TRBJ2-3|-|TRBV2
CASSESGGVNTQYF
TGTGCCAGCAGTGAATCAGGGGGCGTAAATACGCAGTATTTT
>-|15|TRBJ1-2|-|TRBV5-1
CASSLQGGMSYGYTF
TGCGCCAGCAGCCTACAAGGAGGGATGAGCTATGGCTACACCTTC
>-|14|TRBJ2-5|many|TRBV7-9
CASSFPRHRETQYF
TGTGCCAGCAGCTTTCCGCGACATCGGGAGACCCAGTACTTC
>TRBD2|15|TRBJ2-1|many|TRBV12-3/TRBV12-4
CASSSGGGIGNEQFF
TGTGCCAGCAGCTCGGGGGGGGGAATTGGTAATGAGCAGTTCTTC
>TRBD1|14|TRBJ2-7|many|TRBV12-3/TRBV12-4
CASSSGTGYYEQYF
TGTGCCAGCAGTTCCGGGACAGGATACTACGAGCAGTACTTC
>TRBD2|15|TRBJ2-1|few|TRBV5-1
CASRALAGGYNEQFF
TGCGCCAGCAGAGCGCTAGCGGGAGGTTACAATGAGCAGTTCTTC
>-|12|TRBJ2-1|few|TRBV12-3/TRBV12-4
CASSWQDNEQFF
TGTGCCAGCAGTTGGCAAGACAATGAGCAGTTCTTC
>-|13|TRBJ2-2|many|TRBV7-6
CASSFGGGGELFF
TGTGCCAGCAGCTTCGGTGGGGGCGGGGAGCTGTTTTTT
>-|12|TRBJ2-1|many|TRBV5-1
CASSSQRESQFF
TGCGCCAGCAGCTCTCAACGGGAGTCCCAGTTCTTC
>-|16|TRBJ2-3|many|TRBV7-2
CASSLEAGHHTDTQYF
TGTGCCAGCAGCTTAGAGGCCGGGCACCACACAGATACGCAGTATTTT
>-|13|TRBJ2-7|many|TRBV12-3/TRBV12-4
CASLAIGSYEQYF
TGTGCCAGCCTTGCTATCGGCTCCTACGAGCAGTACTTC
>-|14|TRBJ2-1|few|TRBV14
CASSQETTYNEQFF
TGTGCCAGCAGCCAAGAGACTACCTACAATGAGCAGTTCTTC
>-|15|TRBJ1-1|few|TRBV6-1
CASSERSVIGTEAFF
TGTGCCAGCAGTGAACGAAGCGTCATAGGCACTGAAGCTTTCTTT
>TRBD2|15|TRBJ2-3|-|TRBV20-1
CSAAGGPISLNTQYF
TGCAGTGCTGCGGGGGGGCCGATCTCCCTCAATACGCAGTATTTT
>TRBD1|16|TRBJ2-3|many|TRBV12-3/TRBV12-4
CASSFRAGGRTDTQYF
TGTGCCAGCAGTTTTCGGGCAGGGGGCCGCACAGATACGCAGTATTTT
>-|14|TRBJ1-5|few|TRBV18
CASSAGQSNQPQHF
TGTGCCAGCTCAGCCGGACAGAGCAATCAGCCCCAGCATTTT
>-|15|TRBJ2-3|few|TRBV14
CASTLSSRPTDTQYF
TGTGCCAGCACCCTTTCTAGCCGGCCTACAGATACGCAGTATTTT
>-|15|TRBJ1-1|many|TRBV12-3/TRBV12-4
CASSFYRVKRTEAFF
TGTGCCAGCAGTTTTTACAGGGTAAAAAGGACTGAAGCTTTCTTT
>-|15|TRBJ2-2|many|TRBV5-1
CASSFRTSNTGELFF
TGCGCCAGCAGCTTCCGGACCAGTAACACCGGGGAGCTGTTTTTT
>-|14|TRBJ2-1|few|TRBV24-1
CATTGGIAANEQFF
TGTGCCACCACCGGCGGGATAGCGGCAAATGAGCAGTTCTTC
>TRBD2|15|TRBJ2-7|-|TRBV20-1
CSARNVAGVIHEQYF
TGCAGTGCTAGGAATGTGGCGGGAGTTATCCACGAGCAGTACTTC
>-|14|TRBJ2-5|few|TRBV2
CASNAETGRETQYF
TGTGCCAGCAACGCCGAAACAGGGCGGGAGACCCAGTACTTC
>-|14|TRBJ2-2|few|TRBV20-1
CSARIRKNTGELFF
TGCAGTGCTAGAATCAGGAAGAACACCGGGGAGCTGTTTTTT
>-|14|TRBJ2-7|-|TRBV7-9
CASSLGNSGYEQYF
TGTGCCAGCAGCTTAGGTAATAGCGGCTACGAGCAGTACTTC
>-|14|TRBJ2-7|few|TRBV20-1
CSAINIAAVYEQYF
TGCAGTGCTATCAATATAGCAGCTGTCTACGAGCAGTACTTC
>TRBD1|17|TRBJ2-1|few|TRBV7-2
CASSAQGAGGTYNEQFF
TGTGCCAGCAGCGCCCAGGGGGCAGGGGGCACCTACAATGAGCAGTTCTTC
>-|11|TRBJ2-1|few|TRBV5-6
CASSHQNEQFF
TGTGCCAGCAGCCACCAAAATGAGCAGTTCTTC
>TRBD1|16|TRBJ1-1|many|TRBV4-2
CASSQGTGTQDTEAFF
TGTGCCAGCAGCCAAGGGACAGGGACCCAGGACACTGAAGCTTTCTTT
>TRBD1|21|TRBJ1-2|-|TRBV6-1
CASSEAEGGTGLGQINYGYTF
TGTGCCAGCAGTGAAGCGGAGGGGGGCACGGGGCTGGGACAGATCAACTATGGCTACACCTTC
>TRBD1|14|TRBJ1-1|few|TRBV18
CASSASGGGTEAFF
TGTGCCAGCTCAGCCTCAGGGGGGGGCACTGAAGCTTTCTTT